The text below deals with one T cell receptor beta chain. Germline V CDR1 and CDR2: DFQATT, SNEGSKA (reference sequence). The length of the CDR3 is 12 residues. Trimming removed 1 base at V and 3 bases at J, with 7 bases between. Criteria for exclusion of patients were uncontrolled infection, other autoimmune disease, pregnancy or lactation. This specimen comes from a study of T cells in Graves' hyperthyroidism and ophthalmopathy. RNA transcripts were the template for amplifying TCR beta CDR3 regions. A set of HTBI primers served as the primers for a first-round RT-PCR of the TCR CDR3. TCRdb re-analysed the multiplex PCR reads in MiXCR, keeping a single row per CDR3 protein. The sample lists 300,000 to 450,000 distinct CDR3 sequences; 15% to 18% were seen once.

The sequenced sample consisted of blood. This clonotype was obtained from a woman under 30 with Graves' hyperthyroidism that later progressed to Graves' ophthalmopathy. This chain links TRBV20-1 with TRBJ2-7; either TRBD1 or TRBD2 may supply D (5 bases each). The CDR3 DNA reads TGCAGTGCTAGAGGGGACCTCTACGAGCAGTACTTC. This codes for CSARGDLYEQYF.